A single sample is the source of the 6 T cell receptor beta chains below, sequenced in a study of T-cell reconstitution after alpha-beta-depleted transplantation in children (dated by TCRdb to 2016 to 2018). Library method: PCR. The sequencer listed for this sample is Illumina HiSeq 2500. TCR libraries were prepared with molecular barcoding, using unique molecular identifiers to normalize TCRbeta repertoire quantification. TCRdb trimmed public reads at Q25 via fastp, called clones via MiXCR and kept in-frame beta chains. Each entry is one CDR3 protein sequence, shown with its most common DNA and genes. The sample includes roughly 300,000 distinct CDR3 sequences, with 9.9% observed a single time. Of the sample, roughly 9.1% is held by the ten largest clones. This specimen consisted of PBMCs from the stem cell graft donor, obtained from the stem cell graft. The source is a human donor who donated a stem cell graft to a child with SCID.

The rearrangement uses TRBV7-6 and TRBJ2-7, with D maybe TRBD1 (5 bases). The V gene lost 5 bases and the J gene lost 1 base, with 15 bases spanning the gap. Looked up from germline, CDR1 is SGHVS and CDR2 is FNYEAQ. The CDR3 consists of 15 residues. The CDR3, as DNA: TGTGCCAGCAGCCCTTTGACCCAGGGTTCCTACGAGCAGTACTTC. Translation gives CASSPLTQGSYEQYF.

This sequence joins TRBV6-5 and TRBJ2-3; D unresolved. Trimming removed 2 bases at V and 1 base at J, with 7 bases between. Germline CDR1 and CDR2: MNHEY and SVGAGI. There are 14 residues in the CDR3. CDR3 residues: CASSYPGGTDTQYF. Written as DNA, the CDR3 is TGTGCCAGCAGTTACCCCGGAGGCACAGATACGCAGTATTTT.

V usage is TRBV12-3 or TRBV12-4 and J usage is TRBJ1-4; D not resolved. The CDR3 is made up of 15 amino acids. V was shortened by 6 bases and J by 4 bases, with 15 bases between the two germline ends. CDR3 DNA: TGTGCCAGCAGCCCCACCATACAAAATAATGAAAAACTGTTTTTT. This sequence encodes CASSPTIQNNEKLFF.

This clonotype was seen more than once but under ten times. The chain links TRBV9 to TRBJ2-7; tentatively, D is TRBD2 (5 bases). Trimming stripped 0 bases from V and 5 bases from J, with 15 bases between. CDR1 SGDLS and CDR2 YYNGEE come from the germline V gene. The CDR3 totals 15 residues. The CDR3 DNA follows: TGTGCCAGCAGCGTAGGGACCACGGGGTCCGACGAGCAGTACTTC. Protein: CASSVGTTGSDEQYF. The full variable domain, rest sourced from reference TRBV9 and TRBJ2-7, is DSGVTQTPKHLITATGQRVTLRCSPRSGDLSVYWYQQSLDQGLQFLIQYYNGEERAKGNILERFSAQQFPDLHSELNLSSLELGDSALYFCASSVGTTGSDEQYFGPGTRLTVT.

This clonotype was seen only a few times. The rearrangement joins TRBV12-3 or TRBV12-4 to TRBJ2-4; a possible D gene is TRBD2 (5 bases). V was clipped by 0 bases and J by 0 bases, with 12 bases between them. CDR3 size: 17 residues. CDR3: CASSLAAGGIAKNIQYF. The DNA for the CDR3 is TGTGCCAGCAGTTTAGCGGCAGGAGGAATAGCCAAAAACATTCAGTACTTC.

The V and J genes are TRBV12-3 or TRBV12-4 and TRBJ1-2, with D possibly being TRBD1 (5 bases). The CDR3 loop spans 14 amino acids. Trimming cost V 6 bases and J 2 bases, with 13 bases left between them. CDR3 in DNA: TGTGCCAGCAGGGTCGGCGGACACAACTATGGCTACACCTTC. Translation gives CASRVGGHNYGYTF.